Following are 17 T cell receptor beta chains from one sample sequenced in a study of control samples from healthy donors and cancer patients. Sequencing was performed with immunoSEQ multiplex PCR; in TCRdb, only in-frame clones are kept and a portion is missing. The repertoire holds 100,000 to 150,000 clones, with under 95% as singletons. Material: blood. The receptors stem from a man aged 18-30 years in good health.

The CDR3 sequence is CAWTYIGGTEAFF. The DNA for the CDR3 is TGTGCCTGGACCTACATTGGGGGCACTGAAGCTTTCTTT. The chain couples TRBV30 to TRBJ1-1; tentative D call: TRBD1 (5 bases). Germline CDR1 is GTSNPN and CDR2 is SVGIG (reference sequence). The CDR3 covers 13 residues. V gave up 4 bases and J gave up 4 bases, with 13 bases separating them.

The chain joins TRBV7-9 to TRBJ1-1, with D possibly TRBD1 on 5 matching bases. Per the germline V gene, CDR1 is SEHNR and CDR2 is FQNEAQ (reference sequence). This CDR3 spans 12 amino acids. V lost 5 bases and J 4 bases, leaving 8 bases between the germline ends. In nucleotides, the CDR3 is TGTGCCAGCAGCCAGGGAAGCACTGAAGCTTTCTTT. Protein product: CASSQGSTEAFF.

This sequence joins TRBV6-1 and TRBJ1-5; possible D gene TRBD1, 5 bases. CDR3 length: 16 amino acids. The germline gives CDR1 MNHNS, CDR2 SASEGT. V shed 3 bases and J shed 2 bases, with 14 bases lying between them. The CDR3 sequence: CASSDQGGRGNQPQHF. CDR3 nucleotide sequence: TGTGCCAGCAGTGATCAGGGCGGGAGAGGCAATCAGCCCCAGCATTTT.

CDR3 sequence reads: CASSYPVQGQETQYF. DNA for the CDR3: TGTGCCAGCAGTTACCCCGTGCAGGGCCAAGAGACCCAGTACTTC. J is TRBJ2-5 and V is TRBV6-2 or TRBV6-3, with a tentative D call TRBD1 (5 bases). Trimming removed 2 bases from V and 1 base from J, with 11 bases in between. Germline CDR1 MNHEY, CDR2 SVGEGT. CDR3 length: 15 residues.

The rearrangement joins TRBV11-1 to TRBJ2-5; possibly TRBD2 for D (6 bases). Trimming shortened V by 2 bases and J by 1 base, and 14 bases separated the two germline ends. CDR3 length: 16 residues. Germline V gives CDR1 SGHAT, CDR2 FQDESV (reference sequence). CDR3 loop: CASSLRVGTFQETQYF. DNA of the CDR3: TGTGCCAGCAGCTTACGGGTGGGGACTTTCCAAGAGACCCAGTACTTC.

The CDR3 nucleotides are TGTGCCAGCAGCCTCCGGGACAGGGCCTACAATGAGCAGTTCTTC. It specifies CASSLRDRAYNEQFF. The genes are TRBV7-8 and TRBJ2-1; 9 nucleotides line up with TRBD1. Germline lookup yields CDR1 SGHVS and CDR2 FQNEAQ. This CDR3 spans 15 amino acids. The V gene end was trimmed by 5 bases and the J gene end by 2 bases; junction bases not matched to a gene: 4.

The CDR3 region has the DNA TGTGCCAGCAGCTCCGGGCTCGGACTAGCAGCTAGCACAGATACGCAGTATTTT. Its protein product is CASSSGLGLAASTDTQYF. The chain combines TRBV7-9 with TRBJ2-3; TRBD2 agrees at 8 bases. The V segment lost 4 bases and the J segment 0 bases; nucleotides outside the gene matches: 12. CDR3 length equals 18 residues. CDR1 is SEHNR and CDR2 is FQNEAQ in the germline V gene (reference sequence).

V gene TRBV30 combines with J gene TRBJ2-1; 8 bases are shared with TRBD2. Germline values: CDR1 GTSNPN, CDR2 SVGIG (reference sequence). The junction had 4 bases not matched to a gene; V was cut back by 3 bases and J by 3 bases. The CDR3 is 14 amino acids. The CDR3 here is CAWSNGGGYNEQFF. CDR3 coding DNA: TGTGCCTGGAGCAACGGGGGGGGCTACAATGAGCAGTTCTTC. The variable domain in full, with the rest retrieved from reference TRBV30 and TRBJ2-1, is SQTIHQWPATLVQPVGSPLSLECTVEGTSNPNLYWYRQAAGRGLQLLFYSVGIGQISSEVPQNLSASRPQDRQFILSSKKLLLSDSGFYLCAWSNGGGYNEQFFGPGTRLTVL.

V is TRBV7-3 and J is TRBJ2-2; D is perhaps TRBD2 (5 bases). Trimming cost V 5 bases and J 2 bases, with 12 bases left between them. The CDR3 is 15 residues long. CDR1 SGHTA and CDR2 FQGTGA come from the germline V gene. This chain's CDR3 is CASSPLASNTGELFF. CDR3 DNA sequence: TGTGCCAGCAGCCCTTTAGCGAGTAACACCGGGGAGCTGTTTTTT.

This chain links TRBV3-1 (or the pseudogene TRBV3-2) with TRBJ1-5, with TRBD1 identical over 7 bases. Germline V gives CDR1 LGHDT, CDR2 YNNKEL (reference sequence). The CDR3 sequence is 14 residues long. With 4 bases clipped from V and 4 bases from J, the junction kept 4 bases outside the gene matches. The CDR3 DNA reads TGTGCCAGCAGCCGGGGACAGCCTAATCAGCCCCAGCATTTT. Its translation: CASSRGQPNQPQHF.

The rearrangement uses TRBV5-5 and TRBJ1-4; D gene unclear. V was trimmed by 4 bases and J by 4 bases, leaving 11 bases between them. CDR1 is SGHKS, CDR2 YYEKEE, per germline (reference sequence). The length of the CDR3 is 14 residues. The CDR3 nucleotides are TGTGCCAGCAGCCCCCCCGGGCGTAATGAAAAACTGTTTTTT. Amino acids: CASSPPGRNEKLFF.

This clone came up once. V and J are TRBV7-8 and TRBJ1-3; D gene ambiguous. This CDR3 spans 14 amino acids. Germline CDR1 is SGHVS and CDR2 is FQNEAQ. The V end lost 3 bases, the J end lost 3 bases, and 9 bases lay between the germline ends. The CDR3 reads CASSFATGGNTIYF. The CDR3 nucleotides are TGTGCCAGCAGCTTCGCGACGGGTGGAAACACCATATATTTT.

This chain links TRBV10-1 with TRBJ1-2; 7 bases agree with TRBD1. CDR3 size: 15 residues. Germline CDR1 is WNHNN and CDR2 is SYGVQD (reference sequence). Unmatched junction bases numbered 5, after V lost 2 bases and J lost 2 bases. This chain's CDR3 is CASSEPNRGNYGYTF. The CDR3 nucleotides read TGCGCCAGCAGTGAGCCAAACAGGGGAAACTATGGCTACACCTTC.

The chain links TRBV5-4 to TRBJ1-2; a possible D gene is TRBD1 (6 bases). V gave up 4 bases and J gave up 8 bases, with 12 bases separating them. Germline-derived CDR1 and CDR2 are SGHNT and YYREEE (reference sequence). There are 12 residues in the CDR3. CDR3 residues: CASSPGTPGYTF. Written as DNA, the CDR3 is TGTGCCAGCAGCCCTGGGACACCCGGCTACACCTTC.

The chain uses TRBV6-6 and TRBJ1-3; no clear D gene. V lost 7 bases to trimming and J lost 0 bases, with 10 bases between them. Germline values: CDR1 MNHNY, CDR2 SVGAGI (reference sequence). This CDR3 has 14 amino acids. The CDR3 loop reads CASTEGSSGNTIYF. CDR3 in DNA: TGTGCCAGCACGGAGGGAAGCTCTGGAAACACCATATATTTT.

This chain links TRBV5-1 with TRBJ1-4; 7 bases line up with TRBD1. The CDR3 consists of 15 residues. V was clipped by 5 bases and J by 0 bases; unmatched bases: 4. CDR1 is SGHRS, CDR2 YFSETQ, per germline. Written as DNA, the CDR3 is TGCGCCAGCAGACGGGACAGCTCAACTAATGAAAAACTGTTTTTT. This codes for CASRRDSSTNEKLFF.

This sequence joins TRBV28 and TRBJ1-6, with TRBD1 as a possible D gene (5 bases). V lost 4 bases, J lost 6 bases, and 16 bases lay in between. In germline, CDR1 is MDHEN, CDR2 SYDVKM. This CDR3 comprises 16 residues. CDR3 DNA: TGTGCCAGCAGTTCGACGTCCGGGACTGGTAATTCACCCCTCCACTTT. Amino acids: CASSSTSGTGNSPLHF.